Listed below are T cell receptor beta chains from one sample, sequenced in a study of blood T cell repertoires in COVID-19. Produced via immunoSEQ multiplex PCR; TCRdb's table is partial and in-frame only. The sample has around 160,000 clones, approximately 85% seen once; the top ten hold more than 7.5%. Sequenced input: peripheral blood. The receptors were gathered from a woman aged 55-70 years with COVID-19, enrolled during active disease. The CDR3 runs from the conserved cysteine through the conserved F or W. A D gene is named only where the DNA matches it firmly. Expanded clones are given a class, and other clones once, few, many or no size at all.

size	D	V	J	DNA	CDR3
.	.	TRBV6-5	TRBJ1-2	TGTGCCAGCAGGGGCCTAGGGGTGTTACACTATGGCTACACCTTC	CASRGLGVLHYGYTF
.	.	TRBV3-1/TRBV3-2	TRBJ1-1	TGTGCCAGCAGCCAAGGTCTTGCGGGGTCGATGAACACTGAAGCTTTCTTT	CASSQGLAGSMNTEAFF
.	TRBD1	TRBV9	TRBJ1-6	TGTGCCAGCAGCCCCGGACAGGGGTATAATTCACCCCTCCACTTT	CASSPGQGYNSPLHF
once	.	TRBV6-5	TRBJ1-1	TGTGCCAGCAGTTACTCGGACTCTTACAGCGCTTTCTTT	CASSYSDSYSAFF
.	.	TRBV5-6	TRBJ1-3	TGTGCCAGCAGCTGGCGGGGTGCAGACTCTGGAAACACCATATATTTT	CASSWRGADSGNTIYF
.	.	TRBV5-6	TRBJ1-4	TGTGCCAGCAGCTTGGTCGCAGGGGTTGGGAATGAAAAACTGTTTTTT	CASSLVAGVGNEKLFF
.	.	TRBV9	TRBJ1-3	TGTGCCAGCAGCGTCCAGCTTGGGGGACTGGGAAACACCATATATTTT	CASSVQLGGLGNTIYF
.	TRBD1	TRBV24-1	TRBJ2-5	TGTGCCACCCGGGACAGGGGGGCCCAAGAGACCCAGTACTTC	CATRDRGAQETQYF
few	TRBD2	TRBV5-1	TRBJ2-3	TGCGCCAGCAGCACCGGGACTAGCGGGGGGGCGGATACGCAGTATTTT	CASSTGTSGGADTQYF
.	TRBD1	TRBV19	TRBJ2-7	TGTGCCAGTCGACAGGGGGCGGGAGAGCAGTACTTC	CASRQGAGEQYF
.	TRBD1	TRBV25-1	TRBJ1-6	TGTGCCAGCAGTGCCACAGGGGGGAGCTCCTATAATTCACCCCTCCACTTT	CASSATGGSSYNSPLHF
once	.	TRBV5-1	TRBJ2-7	TGCGCCAGCAGCTTGGGGGGCTTCTCCTACGAGCAGTACTTC	CASSLGGFSYEQYF
.	.	TRBV9	TRBJ1-2	TGTGCCAGCAGCGCAGGTATCTATGGCTACACCTTC	CASSAGIYGYTF
.	.	TRBV6-5	TRBJ1-2	TGTGCCAGCACACCTACGGTTTCGAACTATGGCTACACCTTC	CASTPTVSNYGYTF
.	TRBD2	TRBV7-3	TRBJ2-1	TGTGCCAGCAGCCCAGCCCCTAGCGGGGTTAACCCTCAGCGGTTCTTC	CASSPAPSGVNPQRFF
.	TRBD2	TRBV5-1	TRBJ2-7	TGCGCCAGCAGCTTGGAAGCGGGGCACGAGCAGTACTTC	CASSLEAGHEQYF
.	.	TRBV20-1	TRBJ2-7	TGCAGTGCTAGTTCCCCCCTAGGTACAAAGGAGCAGTACTTC	CSASSPLGTKEQYF
.	.	TRBV4-1	TRBJ1-6	TGCGCCAGCAGCCAAGTAAATTCACCCCTCCACTTT	CASSQVNSPLHF
.	TRBD1	TRBV6-1	TRBJ1-1	TGTGCCAGCAGTGACCCGGGACAGGGAAGGACTGAAGCTTTCTTT	CASSDPGQGRTEAFF
.	.	TRBV7-9	TRBJ1-4	TGTGCCAGCAGCCTGATGGGGGCAGCTAATGAAAAACTGTTTTTT	CASSLMGAANEKLFF
.	.	TRBV18	TRBJ1-1	TGTGCCAGCTCAGCTGGGGCTGCGAACACTGAAGCTTTCTTT	CASSAGAANTEAFF
.	TRBD2	TRBV7-3	TRBJ2-1	TGTGCCAGCAGCCGCGGGGGGACGTACAATGAGCAGTTCTTC	CASSRGGTYNEQFF
.	.	TRBV3-1/TRBV3-2	TRBJ1-4	TGTGCCAGCAGCCACCTAGGAGGGCAACGGGGAGAAAAACTGTTTTTT	CASSHLGGQRGEKLFF
.	TRBD2	TRBV7-8	TRBJ2-1	TGTGCCAGCAGCTCACAGACTAGCGGGGGGGTTGAAGAGCAGTTCTTC	CASSSQTSGGVEEQFF
.	.	TRBV6-5	TRBJ1-3	TGTGCCAGCAGTTACTCGGCCGGGACTGGAAACACCATATATTTT	CASSYSAGTGNTIYF
.	.	TRBV7-2	TRBJ1-2	TGTGCCAGCAGCCCACGACCGACAGGTTTTCAGCGGAGTGGCTACACCTTC	CASSPRPTGFQRSGYTF
.	TRBD2	TRBV7-2	TRBJ2-2	TGTGCCAGCAGCGGGAGGGTCGGGGAGCTGTTTTTT	CASSGRVGELFF
.	.	TRBV5-4	TRBJ2-3	TGTGCCAGCAGGCTGGACCTCAGGGCTAACACAGATACGCAGTATTTT	CASRLDLRANTDTQYF
.	TRBD2	TRBV12-3/TRBV12-4	TRBJ2-1	TGTGCCAGCAGGATGACTAGCGGGGGGCCGCATTTCTTC	CASRMTSGGPHFF
.	TRBD1	TRBV27	TRBJ1-5	TGTGCCAGCAGTTTATCTACAGGGGATCAGCCCCAGCATTTT	CASSLSTGDQPQHF
.	TRBD2	TRBV11-2	TRBJ2-5	TGTGCCAGCAGCTTACGCAGGGCACGACTAGCGGGGCGCCAAGAGACCCAGTACTTC	CASSLRRARLAGRQETQYF
.	TRBD1	TRBV19	TRBJ2-3	TGTGCCACAAAACAGGGGGTAGTTGGAGATACGCAGTATTTT	CATKQGVVGDTQYF
.	.	TRBV5-4	TRBJ2-6	TGTGCCAGCAGCCCCGATTCAGGGGCTGGGGCCAACGTCCTGACTTTC	CASSPDSGAGANVLTF
once	.	TRBV7-2	TRBJ2-5	TGTGCCAGCAGCTTAGAGGCCGGGGAGACCCAGTACTTC	CASSLEAGETQYF
.	.	TRBV5-1	TRBJ2-5	TGCGCCAGCAGCTCCTCCACTAGTCGAGAGACCCAGTACTTC	CASSSSTSRETQYF
.	.	TRBV5-4	TRBJ1-2	TGTGCCAGCAGCCTGGCTAGCGGGGGGCCCTATGGCTACACCTTC	CASSLASGGPYGYTF
.	.	TRBV5-6	TRBJ1-1	TGTGCCAGCAGCTATCGACAGGCGATGAACACTGAAGCTTTCTTT	CASSYRQAMNTEAFF
.	.	TRBV19	TRBJ2-3	TGTGCCAGCCTGGGACTGGGAAACACAGATACGCAGTATTTT	CASLGLGNTDTQYF
few	TRBD1	TRBV6-5	TRBJ2-7	TGTGCCAGCAGCGCAAGGACAGGGCTGGCTGAGCAGTACTTC	CASSARTGLAEQYF